The clone carrying this T cell receptor (beta chain) was counted a single time. The data were obtained in a study of blood T cell repertoires in COVID-19. Study overall: The samples span acute and convalescent COVID-19 from the United States, Italy and Spain.

Original analysis: Estimation of nucleated cell counts was performed using reference gene primer amplification. TCRdb keeps only in-frame clones here, not all; method: immunoSEQ multiplex PCR. V, J and clone size are taken as reported in that table, and D and trimming were inferred from the DNA itself. The table lists about 200,000 clones, 85% to 90% of them singletons, with 0.6% to 1% in the top ten. Trimming took 3 bases from V and 4 from J, leaving 9 bases between them. CDR1 and CDR2 (germline): LNHDA, SQIVND (reference sequence). CDR3 length: 13 amino acids. The J gene is TRBJ1-1, the V gene TRBV19; D unresolved. Source material: peripheral blood. The TCR originated in a woman in her seventies with acute or convalescent COVID-19. CDR3 coding DNA: TGTGCCAGTAGTATGAGCGGGAGCACTGAAGCTTTCTTT. It encodes CASSMSGSTEAFF.